These 20 T cell receptor beta chains were all obtained from the same sample, sequenced in a study of immune characteristics of hereditary and idiopathic chronic pancreatitis. Patients having total pancreatectomy with islet autotransplantation provided the chronic pancreatitis pancreas tissue. TCRdb's copy holds only in-frame clones and misses some; the assay was immunoSEQ multiplex PCR. Here the sample spans under 1,500 clones, about 69% being singletons. The sample consisted of pancreas tissue with hereditary chronic pancreatitis. The receptors originated from a human donor with chronic pancreatitis.

This clone came up a few times. The V and J genes are TRBV21-1 and TRBJ1-3; TRBD1, the table's D call, was not compared with the DNA. TRBV21-1 is assigned pseudogene status. The length of the CDR3 is 18 residues. The CDR3 nucleotides are TGTGCCAGCAGCAAAGCGCGCTGGAGTACAGGCTCTGGAAACACCATATATTTT. The encoded protein is CASSKARWSTGSGNTIYF.

The chain is built from TRBV6-1 and TRBJ2-7; 9 nucleotides line up with TRBD2. The V and J ends lost 0 bases and 0 bases, in that order; junction bases with no gene match: 0. Germline-derived CDR1 and CDR2 are MNHNS and SASEGT. The CDR3 is 15 residues long. CDR3 nucleotides: TGTGCCAGCAGTGAAGCTAGCGGGGGCTCCTACGAGCAGTACTTC. It translates to CASSEASGGSYEQYF.

This chain uses TRBV5-5 with TRBJ1-5; tentatively, D is TRBD1 (6 bases). Trimming pared 4 bases from V and 5 bases from J, leaving 16 bases between. The CDR3 length is 15 residues. Germline assignment: CDR1 SGHKS and CDR2 YYEKEE (reference sequence). The CDR3 region is CASSGTLVSDQPQHF. The CDR3, as DNA: TGTGCCAGCAGCGGGACACTCGTAAGCGATCAGCCCCAGCATTTT.

The genes are TRBV10-3 and TRBJ1-2, with no clear D. CDR3 length: 12 residues. V lost 3 bases to trimming and J lost 3 bases, with 5 bases between them. CDR1 is ENHRY, CDR2 SYGVKD, per germline. The CDR3 DNA sequence: TGTGCCATCAGTGAACACTACTATGGCTACACCTTC. It translates to CAISEHYYGYTF.

Only a few counts were recorded for this clone. The V gene is TRBV5-1, the J gene TRBJ1-2; tentatively, D is TRBD1 (5 bases). Germline CDR1 and CDR2: SGHRS and YFSETQ. The V gene lost 0 bases and the J gene lost 10 bases, with 10 bases spanning the gap. CDR3 size: 12 residues. The CDR3 DNA reads TGCGCCAGCAGCTTGGGACAGCCTAACTACACCTTC. It encodes CASSLGQPNYTF. Together with reference TRBV5-1 and TRBJ1-2, the CDR3 gives the full variable domain: KAGVTQTPRYLIKTRGQQVTLSCSPISGHRSVSWYQQTPGQGLQFLFEYFSETQRNKGNFPGRFSGRQFSNSRSEMNVSTLELGDSALYLCASSLGQPNYTFGSGTRLTVV.

The chain has TRBV20-1 and TRBJ2-3; D remains ambiguous. The CDR3 has 13 residues. The V gene lost 3 bases and the J gene lost 0 bases, with 7 bases spanning the gap. Germline assignment: CDR1 DFQATT and CDR2 SNEGSKA (reference sequence). The CDR3 is CSASVGSTDTQYF. The CDR3, as DNA: TGCAGTGCTAGTGTTGGGAGCACAGATACGCAGTATTTT.

This clone was seen once. This chain links TRBV19 with TRBJ1-2, with TRBD1 matching over 7 bases. V gave up 3 bases and J gave up 8 bases; unmatched junction bases: 9. Germline V gene lookup returns CDR1 LNHDA and CDR2 SQIVND (reference sequence). The CDR3 is 14 amino acids. The CDR3, as DNA: TGTGCCAGTAGTATCCCTGGGACAGTTCAGGGCTACACCTTC. It specifies CASSIPGTVQGYTF.

This chain connects TRBV7-2 to TRBJ2-5, with TRBD2 matching over 9 bases. V lost 5 bases and J lost 1; bases outside the gene matches: 5. This CDR3 spans 15 amino acids. Germline CDR1 reads SGHTA; CDR2 reads FQGNSA. Written as DNA, the CDR3 is TGTGCCAGCAGCCAGGGGACTAGCCTCCAAGAGACCCAGTACTTC. It translates to CASSQGTSLQETQYF.

The chain carries TRBV27 and TRBJ2-7, with D possibly matching TRBD1 (6 bases). The CDR3 sequence is 13 residues long. Deletions cut 4 bases from V and 3 bases from J, with 10 bases between. Germline V gene sequence: CDR1 MNHEY, CDR2 SMNVEV (reference sequence). The CDR3 DNA reads TGTGCCAGCAGTTCCACAGGGTTCTACGAGCAGTACTTC. Residues: CASSSTGFYEQYF.

The V and J genes are TRBV5-4 and TRBJ2-7; D is unclear. The CDR3 runs to 12 residues. Trimming shortened V by 2 bases and J by 6 bases, and 9 bases separated the two germline ends. Germline values: CDR1 SGHNT, CDR2 YYREEE (reference sequence). CDR3 residues: CASSFHQAEQYF. The CDR3 DNA reads as TGTGCCAGCAGCTTCCATCAAGCCGAGCAGTACTTC.

This chain connects TRBV28 to TRBJ1-1; the D is unclear. Germline CDR1 and CDR2: MDHEN and SYDVKM. Trimming shortened V by 3 bases and J by 3 bases, and 8 bases separated the two germline ends. The CDR3 has 13 residues. CDR3 amino acids: CASSFGQYTEAFF. The CDR3 bases are TGTGCCAGCAGTTTCGGCCAGTACACTGAAGCTTTCTTT.

The chain recombines TRBV5-8 with TRBJ2-1; 8 nucleotides agree with TRBD2. The CDR3 contains 17 residues. CDR1 and CDR2 (germline): SGHTS, YDEGEE. J lost 7 bases, V lost 0 bases, and 12 bases had no gene match. CDR3 coding DNA: TGTGCCAGCAGCTTGGTCGGACTCCAGCGGGGGCGGAATGAGCAGTTCTTC. Translation: CASSLVGLQRGRNEQFF.

CDR3 loop: CASSQDKAGFRYGYTF. The CDR3 DNA is TGTGCCAGCAGCCAAGATAAGGCAGGGTTCCGGTATGGCTACACCTTC. The chain links TRBV3-1 (or the pseudogene TRBV3-2) to TRBJ1-2, with D possibly matching TRBD1 (5 bases). In germline, CDR1 is LGHDT, CDR2 YNNKEL (reference sequence). Trimming shortened V by 0 bases and J by 5 bases, and 16 bases separated the two germline ends. The CDR3 is 16 amino acids.

This clone was counted a few times. The chain uses TRBV16 and TRBJ2-7, with D possibly TRBD2 on 6 matching bases. Germline loops: CDR1 KGHSY, CDR2 FQNENV. The CDR3 extends over 13 amino acids. The V and J ends lost 3 bases and 0 bases respectively, with 6 bases between them. Written as DNA, the CDR3 is TGTGCCAGCAGCCAGCGGGACTCCTACGAGCAGTACTTC. Translation: CASSQRDSYEQYF.

The V gene is TRBV5-1, the J gene TRBJ2-3; 8 positions agree with TRBD2. The V gene end was trimmed by 3 bases and the J gene end by 0 bases; junction bases not matched to a gene: 9. In germline, CDR1 is SGHRS, CDR2 YFSETQ. The CDR3 length is 17 residues. CDR3 sequence reads: CASSSQLAATSTDTQYF. The CDR3 coding sequence is TGCGCCAGCAGCTCGCAACTAGCGGCAACTAGCACAGATACGCAGTATTTT.

The chain links TRBV10-3 to TRBJ2-7; D uncertain. There are 12 residues in the CDR3. Trimming removed 2 bases at V and 2 bases at J, with 4 bases between. In germline, CDR1 is ENHRY, CDR2 SYGVKD. The CDR3 region has the DNA TGTGCCATCAGTGAGAGCCCCTACGAGCAGTACTTC. Its protein is CAISESPYEQYF.

The chain employs TRBV29-1 and TRBJ1-2; the D is unclear. In germline, CDR1 is SQVTM, CDR2 ANQGSEA. The CDR3 has 12 amino acids. V lost 5 bases, J lost 2 bases, and 9 bases lay in between. CDR3 DNA sequence: TGCAGCGTTCATACCCCCAACTATGGCTACACCTTC. Amino acid sequence: CSVHTPNYGYTF.

The V and J genes are TRBV10-2 and TRBJ1-6; 7 bases are a match to TRBD1. Germline loops: CDR1 WSHSY, CDR2 SAAADI. Trimming cost V 8 bases and J 7 bases; bases outside gene matches: 11. The CDR3 has 15 residues. In nucleotides, the CDR3 is TGCGCCAGCGCCCCTGACAGGGCCGGGAATTCACCCCTCCACTTT. This sequence encodes CASAPDRAGNSPLHF.

This rearrangement joins TRBV20-1 to TRBJ2-5; perhaps TRBD2 as D (5 bases). The DNA end is a closer match to TRBJ2-7, so the J assignment may be wrong. Germline V lookup: CDR1 DFQATT, CDR2 SNEGSKA (reference sequence). This CDR3 spans 14 amino acids. The CDR3 region is CSASSVDSSYEQYF. CDR3 sequence (DNA): TGCAGTGCGAGTAGCGTTGATAGCTCCTACGAGCAGTACTTC.

V gene TRBV3-1 (or the pseudogene TRBV3-2) combines with J gene TRBJ2-7; 10 bases match TRBD2. Germline V gene lookup returns CDR1 LGHDT and CDR2 YNNKEL (reference sequence). The V segment lost 1 base and the J segment 6 bases; nucleotides outside the gene matches: 3. The CDR3 loop spans 14 amino acids. CDR3 loop: CASSQGLAGTEQYF. CDR3 DNA sequence: TGTGCCAGCAGCCAAGGACTAGCGGGTACCGAGCAGTACTTC.